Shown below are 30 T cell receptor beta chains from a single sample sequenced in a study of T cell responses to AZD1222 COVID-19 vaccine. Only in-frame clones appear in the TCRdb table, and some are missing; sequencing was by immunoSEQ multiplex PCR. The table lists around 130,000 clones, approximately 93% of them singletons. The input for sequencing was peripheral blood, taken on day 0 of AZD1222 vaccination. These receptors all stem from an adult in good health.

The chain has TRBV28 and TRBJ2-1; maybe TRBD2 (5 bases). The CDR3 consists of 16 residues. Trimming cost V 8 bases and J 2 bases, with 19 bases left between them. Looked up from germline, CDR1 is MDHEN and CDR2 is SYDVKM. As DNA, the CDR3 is TGTGCCAGCTTCCCGTCGAGGGAGAGGACCTACAATGAGCAGTTCTTC. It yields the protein CASFPSRERTYNEQFF.

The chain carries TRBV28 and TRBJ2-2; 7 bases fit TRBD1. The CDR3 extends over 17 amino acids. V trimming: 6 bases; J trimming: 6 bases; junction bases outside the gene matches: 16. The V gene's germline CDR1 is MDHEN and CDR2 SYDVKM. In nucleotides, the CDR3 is TGTGCCAGCAGGACCCCACACCCGGGACAGAATTCCGGGGAGCTGTTTTTT. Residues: CASRTPHPGQNSGELFF.

The CDR3 is CASSPFSGRSDTQYF. CDR3 in DNA: TGTGCCAGCAGCCCCTTTAGCGGGAGGTCAGATACGCAGTATTTT. The V gene is TRBV7-3, the J gene TRBJ2-3; 10 positions match TRBD2. CDR1 is SGHTA and CDR2 is FQGTGA in the germline V gene. This CDR3 has 15 residues. With 5 bases clipped from V and 4 bases from J, the junction kept 6 bases outside the gene matches.

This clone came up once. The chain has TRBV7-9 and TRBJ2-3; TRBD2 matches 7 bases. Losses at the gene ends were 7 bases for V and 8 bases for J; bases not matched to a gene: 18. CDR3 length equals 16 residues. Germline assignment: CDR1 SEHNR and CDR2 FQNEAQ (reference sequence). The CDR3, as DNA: TGTGCCAGCACCCTAACCGGGACGGGGGGAGTCGCTACGCAGTATTTT. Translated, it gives CASTLTGTGGVATQYF.

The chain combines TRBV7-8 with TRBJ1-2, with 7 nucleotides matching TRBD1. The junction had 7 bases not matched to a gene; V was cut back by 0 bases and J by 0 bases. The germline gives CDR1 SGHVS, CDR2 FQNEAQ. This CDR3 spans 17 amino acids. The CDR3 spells CASSLARTGPANYGYTF. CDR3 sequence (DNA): TGTGCCAGCAGCTTAGCGCGGACAGGCCCGGCTAACTATGGCTACACCTTC.

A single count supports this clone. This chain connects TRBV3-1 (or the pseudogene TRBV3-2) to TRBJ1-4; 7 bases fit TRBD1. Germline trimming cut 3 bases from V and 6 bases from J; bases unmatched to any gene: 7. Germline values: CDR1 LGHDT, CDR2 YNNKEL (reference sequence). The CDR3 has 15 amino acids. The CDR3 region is CASSQTTGVYEKLFF. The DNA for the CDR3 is TGTGCCAGCAGCCAGACCACAGGGGTTTATGAAAAACTGTTTTTT.

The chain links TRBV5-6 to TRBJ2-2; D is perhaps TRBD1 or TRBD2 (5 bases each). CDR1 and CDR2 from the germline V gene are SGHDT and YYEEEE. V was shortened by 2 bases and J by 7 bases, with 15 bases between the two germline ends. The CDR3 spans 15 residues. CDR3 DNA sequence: TGTGCCAGCAGCTTCCTTTGGGGGAGTGGCGGGGAGCTGTTTTTT. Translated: CASSFLWGSGGELFF.

The CDR3 DNA reads TGTGCCAGCAGCGTGGGGGACAGGCCCGCGGGGTCGCAGTATTTT. Translation gives CASSVGDRPAGSQYF. V is TRBV9 and J is TRBJ2-3, with 8 bases lining up with TRBD1. Germline V gene lookup returns CDR1 SGDLS and CDR2 YYNGEE. Trimming at V came to 2 bases and at J to 10 bases, leaving 12 bases not matched to a gene. The CDR3 has 15 amino acids.

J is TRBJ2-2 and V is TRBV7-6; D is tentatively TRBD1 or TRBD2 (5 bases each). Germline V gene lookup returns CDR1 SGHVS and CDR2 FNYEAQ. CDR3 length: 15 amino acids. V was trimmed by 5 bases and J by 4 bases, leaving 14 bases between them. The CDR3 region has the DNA TGTGCCAGCAGCGAAGTCCGGGGCAGCACCGGGGAGCTGTTTTTT. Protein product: CASSEVRGSTGELFF.

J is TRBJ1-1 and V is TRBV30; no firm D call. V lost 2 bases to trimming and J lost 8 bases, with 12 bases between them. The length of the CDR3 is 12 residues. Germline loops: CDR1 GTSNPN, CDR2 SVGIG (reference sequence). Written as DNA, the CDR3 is TGTGCCTGGAGTAGGTGGAGGGTCGAAGCTTTCTTT. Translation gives CAWSRWRVEAFF.

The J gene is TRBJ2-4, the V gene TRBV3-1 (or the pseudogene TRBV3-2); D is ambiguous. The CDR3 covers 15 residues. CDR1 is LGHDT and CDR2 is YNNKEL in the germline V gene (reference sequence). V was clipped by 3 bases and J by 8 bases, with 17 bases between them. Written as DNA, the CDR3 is TGTGCCAGCAGCCAGGCTCGCAGGCCTCTTGACATTCAGTACTTC. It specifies CASSQARRPLDIQYF.

CDR3 protein: CASSHGSGRTYNEQFF. CDR3 nucleotides: TGTGCCAGCAGCCACGGTAGCGGGAGGACCTACAATGAGCAGTTCTTC. This sequence joins TRBV4-2 and TRBJ2-1, with 10 nucleotides matching TRBD2. Looked up from germline, CDR1 is LGHNA and CDR2 is YNFKEQ. Losses at the gene ends were 3 bases for V and 2 bases for J; bases not matched to a gene: 4. The CDR3 sequence is 16 residues long.

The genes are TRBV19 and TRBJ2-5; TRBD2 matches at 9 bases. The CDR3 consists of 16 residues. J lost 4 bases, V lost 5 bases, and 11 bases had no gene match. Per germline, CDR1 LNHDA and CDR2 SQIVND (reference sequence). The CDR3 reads CASSPPRAGGPETQYF. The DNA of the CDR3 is TGTGCCAGTAGTCCCCCCAGGGCGGGAGGGCCAGAGACCCAGTACTTC.

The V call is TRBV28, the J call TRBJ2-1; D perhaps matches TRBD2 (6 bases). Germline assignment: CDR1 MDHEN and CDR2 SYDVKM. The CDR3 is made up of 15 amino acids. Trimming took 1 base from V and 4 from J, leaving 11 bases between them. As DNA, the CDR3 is TGTGCCAGCAGTTTATTGGGGGGTAGGTACAATGAGCAGTTCTTC. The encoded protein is CASSLLGGRYNEQFF.

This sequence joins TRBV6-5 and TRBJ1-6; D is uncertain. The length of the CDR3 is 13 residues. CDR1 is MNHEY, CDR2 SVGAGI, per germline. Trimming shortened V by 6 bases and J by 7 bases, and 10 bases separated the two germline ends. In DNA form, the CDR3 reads TGTGCCAGCAGGGAGGGATTGAATTCACCCCTCCACTTT. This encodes CASREGLNSPLHF.

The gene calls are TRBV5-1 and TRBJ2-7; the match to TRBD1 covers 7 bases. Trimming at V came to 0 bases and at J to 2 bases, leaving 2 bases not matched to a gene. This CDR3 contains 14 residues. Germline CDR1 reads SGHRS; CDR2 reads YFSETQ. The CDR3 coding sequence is TGCGCCAGCAGCTTGGAGAGGGGGCCCTACGAGCAGTACTTC. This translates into CASSLERGPYEQYF.

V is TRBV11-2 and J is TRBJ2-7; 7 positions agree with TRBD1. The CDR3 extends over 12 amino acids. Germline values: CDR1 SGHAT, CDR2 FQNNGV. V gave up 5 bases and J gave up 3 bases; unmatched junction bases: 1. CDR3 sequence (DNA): TGTGCCAGCAGCCGACAGGGCTACGAGCAGTACTTC. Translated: CASSRQGYEQYF.

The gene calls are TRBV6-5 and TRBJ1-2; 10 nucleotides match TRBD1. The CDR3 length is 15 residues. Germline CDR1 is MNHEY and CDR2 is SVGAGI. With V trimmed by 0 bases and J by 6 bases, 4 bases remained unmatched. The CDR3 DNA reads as TGTGCCAGCAGTTACTCCGGGACAGGGGCAAATGGCTACACCTTC. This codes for CASSYSGTGANGYTF.

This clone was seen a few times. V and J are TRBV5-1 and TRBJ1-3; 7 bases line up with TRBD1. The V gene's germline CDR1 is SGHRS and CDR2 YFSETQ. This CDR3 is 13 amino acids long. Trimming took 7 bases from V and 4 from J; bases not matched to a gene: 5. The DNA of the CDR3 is TGCGCCAGCCAGACAGGGCAAGGAAACACCATATATTTT. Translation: CASQTGQGNTIYF.

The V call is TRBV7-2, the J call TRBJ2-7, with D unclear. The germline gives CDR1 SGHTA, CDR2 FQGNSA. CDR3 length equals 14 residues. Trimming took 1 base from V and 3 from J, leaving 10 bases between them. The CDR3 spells CASSLGAEDYEQYF. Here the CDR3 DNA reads TGTGCCAGCAGCTTAGGGGCGGAAGACTACGAGCAGTACTTC.

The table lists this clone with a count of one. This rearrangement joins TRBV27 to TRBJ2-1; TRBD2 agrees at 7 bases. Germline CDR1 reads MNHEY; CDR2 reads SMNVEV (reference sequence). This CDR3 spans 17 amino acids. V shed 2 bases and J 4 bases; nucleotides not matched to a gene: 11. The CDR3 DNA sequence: TGTGCCAGCAGTTTAGCACCACCGGGACTACCTTACAATGAGCAGTTCTTC. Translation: CASSLAPPGLPYNEQFF.

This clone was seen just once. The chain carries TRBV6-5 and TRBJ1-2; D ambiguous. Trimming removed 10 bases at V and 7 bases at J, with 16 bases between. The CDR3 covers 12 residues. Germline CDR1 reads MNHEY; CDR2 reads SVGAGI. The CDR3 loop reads CATRRTGIGYTF. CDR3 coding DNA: TGTGCCACCCGTCGAACGGGGATTGGCTACACCTTC.

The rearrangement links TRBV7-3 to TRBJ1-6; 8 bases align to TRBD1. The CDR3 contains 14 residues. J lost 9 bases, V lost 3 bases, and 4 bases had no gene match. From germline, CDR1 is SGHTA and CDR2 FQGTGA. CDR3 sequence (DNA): TGTGCCAGCAGCTTTCAGGGGGCTGGTTCACCCCTCCACTTT. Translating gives CASSFQGAGSPLHF. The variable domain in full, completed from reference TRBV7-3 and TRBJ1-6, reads GAGVSQTPSNKVTEKGKYVELRCDPISGHTALYWYRQSLGQGPEFLIYFQGTGAADDSGLPNDRFFAVRPEGSVSTLKIQRTERGDSAVYLCASSFQGAGSPLHFGNGTRLTVT.

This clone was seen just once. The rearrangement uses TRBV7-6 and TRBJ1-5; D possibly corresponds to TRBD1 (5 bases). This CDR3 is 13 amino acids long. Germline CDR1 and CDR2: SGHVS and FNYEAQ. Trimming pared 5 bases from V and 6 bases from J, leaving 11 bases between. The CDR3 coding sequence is TGTGCCAGCAGCAGCAGGGTGGGTCAGCCCCAGCATTTT. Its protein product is CASSSRVGQPQHF.

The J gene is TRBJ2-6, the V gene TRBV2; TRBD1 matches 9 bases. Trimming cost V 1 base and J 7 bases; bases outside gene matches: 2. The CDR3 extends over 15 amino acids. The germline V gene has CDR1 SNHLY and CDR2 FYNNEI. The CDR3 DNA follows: TGTGCCAGCAGTGAAGGACAGGGGGTTGCCAACGTCCTGACTTTC. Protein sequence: CASSEGQGVANVLTF.

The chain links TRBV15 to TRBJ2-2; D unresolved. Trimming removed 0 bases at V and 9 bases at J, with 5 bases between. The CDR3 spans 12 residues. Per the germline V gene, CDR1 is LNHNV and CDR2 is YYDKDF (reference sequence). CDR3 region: CATSRERWELFF. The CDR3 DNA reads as TGTGCCACCAGCAGAGAGCGCTGGGAGCTGTTTTTT.

CDR3 DNA: TGTGCCAGCAGTTTATGGCAGGGGGTAGATGAGCAGTTCTTC. It encodes CASSLWQGVDEQFF. This chain links TRBV28 with TRBJ2-1; 7 nucleotides line up with TRBD1. Losses at the gene ends were 0 bases for V and 8 bases for J; bases not matched to a gene: 4. Germline loops: CDR1 MDHEN, CDR2 SYDVKM. The CDR3 sequence is 14 residues long.

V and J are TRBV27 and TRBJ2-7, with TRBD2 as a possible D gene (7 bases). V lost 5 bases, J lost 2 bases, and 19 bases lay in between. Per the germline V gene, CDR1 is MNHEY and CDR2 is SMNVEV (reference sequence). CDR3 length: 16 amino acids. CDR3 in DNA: TGTGCCAGCAGTCCTTCCGGGGGGCCCGTAACCTACGAGCAGTACTTC. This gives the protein CASSPSGGPVTYEQYF.

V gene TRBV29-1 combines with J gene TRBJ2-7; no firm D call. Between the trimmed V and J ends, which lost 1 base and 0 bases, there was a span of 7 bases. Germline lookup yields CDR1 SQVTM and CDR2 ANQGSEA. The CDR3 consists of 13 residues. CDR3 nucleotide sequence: TGCAGCGTTGAAGGTGGAGTCTCCTACGAGCAGTACTTC. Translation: CSVEGGVSYEQYF.

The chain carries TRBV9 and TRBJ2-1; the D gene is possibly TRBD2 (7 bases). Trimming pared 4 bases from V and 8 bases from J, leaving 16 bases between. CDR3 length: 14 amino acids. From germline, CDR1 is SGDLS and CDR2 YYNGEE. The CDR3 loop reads CASSLGAGAYEQFF. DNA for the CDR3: TGTGCCAGCAGCCTCGGGGCGGGGGCCTATGAGCAGTTCTTC. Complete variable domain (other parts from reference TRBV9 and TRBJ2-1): DSGVTQTPKHLITATGQRVTLRCSPRSGDLSVYWYQQSLDQGLQFLIQYYNGEERAKGNILERFSAQQFPDLHSELNLSSLELGDSALYFCASSLGAGAYEQFFGPGTRLTVL.